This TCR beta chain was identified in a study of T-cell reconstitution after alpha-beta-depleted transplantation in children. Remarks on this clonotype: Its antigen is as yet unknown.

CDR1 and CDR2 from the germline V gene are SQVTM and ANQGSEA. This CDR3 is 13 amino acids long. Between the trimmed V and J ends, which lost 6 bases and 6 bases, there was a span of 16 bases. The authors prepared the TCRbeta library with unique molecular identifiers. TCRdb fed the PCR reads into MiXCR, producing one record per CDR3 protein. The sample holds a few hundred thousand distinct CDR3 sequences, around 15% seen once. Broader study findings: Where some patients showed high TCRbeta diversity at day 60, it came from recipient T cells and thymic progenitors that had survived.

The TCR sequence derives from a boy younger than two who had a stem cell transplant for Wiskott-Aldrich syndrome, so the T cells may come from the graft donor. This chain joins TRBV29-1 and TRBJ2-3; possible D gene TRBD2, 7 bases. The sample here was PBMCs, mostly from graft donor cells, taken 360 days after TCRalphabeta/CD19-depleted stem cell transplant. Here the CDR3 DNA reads TGCAGCGTCCTCAGGGGCGGGGGCGATACGCAGTATTTT. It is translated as CSVLRGGGDTQYF.